This T cell receptor beta chain was documented in a study of OX40 agonist ivuxolimab in advanced cancers. Trimming removed 2 bases at V and 11 bases at J, with 18 bases between. Germline V gives CDR1 SGDLS, CDR2 YYNGEE. This CDR3 region has 14 residues. The protocol was immunoSEQ multiplex PCR, while the TCRdb copy is restricted to in-frame clones and leaves out a portion. The sample has about 72,000 clones, approximately 92% seen once; the top ten hold over 10%. This clonotype was sampled from an adult with an advanced solid tumor such as melanoma, head and neck, liver or kidney cancer. The sequencing here drew on CD4+ or CD8+ T cells sorted from blood, taken in a trial of the OX40 agonist ivuxolimab. The rearrangement joins TRBV9 to TRBJ2-3; no clear D gene. CDR3 protein: CASSVSSLANVQYF. CDR3 nucleotides: TGTGCCAGCAGCGTCTCAAGTCTCGCTAACGTGCAGTATTTT. Full variable domain (remainder filled in from reference TRBV9 and TRBJ2-3): DSGVTQTPKHLITATGQRVTLRCSPRSGDLSVYWYQQSLDQGLQFLIQYYNGEERAKGNILERFSAQQFPDLHSELNLSSLELGDSALYFCASSVSSLANVQYFGPGTRLTVL.